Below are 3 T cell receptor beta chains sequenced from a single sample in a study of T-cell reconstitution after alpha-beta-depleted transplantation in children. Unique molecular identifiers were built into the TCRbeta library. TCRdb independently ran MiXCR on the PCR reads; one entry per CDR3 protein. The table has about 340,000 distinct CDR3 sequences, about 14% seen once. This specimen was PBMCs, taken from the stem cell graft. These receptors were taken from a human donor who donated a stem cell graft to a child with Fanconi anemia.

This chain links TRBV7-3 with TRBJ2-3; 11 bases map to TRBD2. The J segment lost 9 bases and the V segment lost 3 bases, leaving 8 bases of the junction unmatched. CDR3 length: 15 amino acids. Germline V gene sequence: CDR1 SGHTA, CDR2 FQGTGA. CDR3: CASSFSTSGGLTQYF. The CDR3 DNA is TGTGCCAGCAGCTTCTCTACTAGCGGGGGCTTGACGCAGTATTTT.

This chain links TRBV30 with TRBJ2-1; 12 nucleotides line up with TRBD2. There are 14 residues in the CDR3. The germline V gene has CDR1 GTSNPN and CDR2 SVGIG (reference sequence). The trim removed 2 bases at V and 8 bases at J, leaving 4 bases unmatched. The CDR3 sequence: CAWSPTSGGDEQFF. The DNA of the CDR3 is TGTGCCTGGAGTCCGACTAGCGGGGGTGATGAGCAGTTCTTC.

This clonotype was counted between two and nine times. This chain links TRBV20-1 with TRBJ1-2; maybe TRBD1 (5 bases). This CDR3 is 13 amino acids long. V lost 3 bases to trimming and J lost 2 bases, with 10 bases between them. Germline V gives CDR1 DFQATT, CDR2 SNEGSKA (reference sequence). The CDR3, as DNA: TGCAGTGCTAGCATATCAGGGAACTATGGCTACACCTTC. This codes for CSASISGNYGYTF.